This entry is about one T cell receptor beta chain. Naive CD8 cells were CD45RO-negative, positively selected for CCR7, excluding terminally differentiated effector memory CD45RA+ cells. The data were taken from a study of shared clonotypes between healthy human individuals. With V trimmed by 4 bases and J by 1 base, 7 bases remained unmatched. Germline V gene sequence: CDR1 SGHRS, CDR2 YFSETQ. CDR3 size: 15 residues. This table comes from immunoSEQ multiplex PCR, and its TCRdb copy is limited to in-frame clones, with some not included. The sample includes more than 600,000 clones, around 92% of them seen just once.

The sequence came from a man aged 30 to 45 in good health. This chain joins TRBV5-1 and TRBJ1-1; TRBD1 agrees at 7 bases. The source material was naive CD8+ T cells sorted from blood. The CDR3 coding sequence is TGCGCCAGCAGCAAGAGGACAGGACCGAACACTGAAGCTTTCTTT. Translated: CASSKRTGPNTEAFF.